Listed below are T cell receptor beta chains from one sample, sequenced in a study of T cell repertoires in cytomegalovirus infection. MiXCR, applied by TCRdb to the reads, yields one record per CDR3 protein. The repertoire holds around 81,000 distinct CDR3 sequences, with about 37% as singletons. These receptors' targets are unknown. This material consisted of CD8+ T cells from cultured PBMCs, taken from culture after CMV antigen stimulation. The origin of the receptors is a human donor in good health (CMV status not recorded). Some clones in this sample may be carry-over from other donors' samples. Both conserved end residues are part of each CDR3. D genes are given only for firm matches. Clone size appears in some rows only: once, few, many, or a class for an expanded clone.

d_call	clone_size	v_call	j_call	cdr3_nt	cdr3_aa
NA	NA	TRBV5-5	TRBJ2-2	TGTGCCAGCAGCTTGGGCGACGGATTTTTCGAAGGTCCCGGGGAGCTGTTTTTT	CASSLGDGFFEGPGELFF
NA	NA	TRBV29-1	TRBJ2-7	TGCAGCGTTCTGTCAGGTTCGTCCTACGAGCAGTACTTC	CSVLSGSSYEQYF
TRBD2	many	TRBV4-2	TRBJ2-1	TGTGCCAGCAGCCAAGAGTCGGGGGGAGCGAACGAGCAGTTCTTC	CASSQESGGANEQFF
TRBD1	NA	TRBV5-4	TRBJ2-5	TGTGCCAGCAGCCCCTGGGACAGCTTAGAGACCCAGTACTTC	CASSPWDSLETQYF
NA	NA	TRBV5-6	TRBJ2-5	TGTGCCAGCAGCTTAGGTGGGACGACGGCGAAAGAGACCCAGTACTTC	CASSLGGTTAKETQYF
NA	few	TRBV4-1	TRBJ1-1	TGCGCCAGCAGCCAAGACCGATTGAACACTGAAGCTTTCTTT	CASSQDRLNTEAFF
NA	NA	TRBV7-8	TRBJ2-7	TGCGCCAGCATCTTAGTCGCAGGGTCCTACGAGCAGTACTTC	CASILVAGSYEQYF
NA	few	TRBV27	TRBJ1-1	TGTGCCAGCAGCCGCTCGGGGGTGAACACTGAAGCTTTCTTT	CASSRSGVNTEAFF
NA	NA	TRBV7-4	TRBJ2-5	TGTGCCAGCAGCTTACCCAGCATGACTTGGGAGACCCAGTACTTC	CASSLPSMTWETQYF
TRBD1	NA	TRBV12-3/TRBV12-4	TRBJ2-7	TGTGCCAGCACACAGGGGGCAGCCTACGAGCAGTACTTC	CASTQGAAYEQYF
TRBD2	many	TRBV7-2	TRBJ2-1	TGTGCCAGCAGCTTTAGCGGGGGGCTTTACAATGAGCAGTTCTTC	CASSFSGGLYNEQFF
TRBD1	few	TRBV4-2	TRBJ1-1	TGTGCCAGCAGCCAAGATCCCTCGGGACAGGGTATGAACACTGAAGCTTTCTTT	CASSQDPSGQGMNTEAFF
NA	few	TRBV7-9	TRBJ2-7	TGTGCCAGCAGCTTAGTCCACAGGCCACCCTACGAGCAGTACTTC	CASSLVHRPPYEQYF
TRBD1	few	TRBV6-2/TRBV6-3	TRBJ2-1	TGTGCCAGCAGTTCCGCGGACAGGGGGCGTGAGAATGAGCAGTTCTTC	CASSSADRGRENEQFF
TRBD1	many	TRBV7-2	TRBJ2-7	TGTGCCAGCAGCTTAACGGGACAGACCTACGAGCAGTACTTC	CASSLTGQTYEQYF
NA	NA	TRBV7-9	TRBJ2-1	TGTGCCAGTCTGACGACAAGACTGTACAATGAGCAGTTCTTC	CASLTTRLYNEQFF
NA	NA	TRBV20-1	TRBJ2-3	TGCAGTGCTAGAGATTTTCAGGTCACAGATACGCAGTATTTT	CSARDFQVTDTQYF
TRBD2	NA	TRBV7-9	TRBJ2-3	TGTGCCAGCAGCTTTCGCGGGGGGAACCAGCATACGCAGTATTTT	CASSFRGGNQHTQYF
NA	NA	TRBV4-1	TRBJ2-7	TGCGCCAGCAGCCAAGATCTCGCCAGCTCCTACGAGCAGTACTTC	CASSQDLASSYEQYF
NA	NA	TRBV5-6	TRBJ2-7	TGTGCCAGCAGCTTGGCACAGGACCTCTACGAGCAGTACTTC	CASSLAQDLYEQYF
TRBD1	NA	TRBV4-1	TRBJ2-7	TGCGCCAGCAGCCACGACAGGGGGCCCTTCTTCGAGCAGTACTTC	CASSHDRGPFFEQYF
NA	NA	TRBV7-9	TRBJ2-2	TGTGCCAGCAGCCCATATCTTACCCCCCCAATGCGCACCGGGGAGCTGTTTTTT	CASSPYLTPPMRTGELFF
NA	NA	TRBV29-1	TRBJ1-2	TGCAGCGCGTCCTTTACGTATGGCTACACCTTC	CSASFTYGYTF
TRBD1	NA	TRBV4-3	TRBJ2-5	TGCGCCAGCAGCCAAGGGACAGGAGAACAAGAGACCCAGTACTTC	CASSQGTGEQETQYF
NA	NA	TRBV25-1	TRBJ2-1	TGTGCCAGCAGTGAATTCTCGCTAAGCAATGAGCAGTTCTTC	CASSEFSLSNEQFF
NA	NA	TRBV6-1	TRBJ1-1	TGTGCCAGCAGTGAACAGGGATGGGGAATGAACACTGAAGCTTTCTTT	CASSEQGWGMNTEAFF
NA	NA	TRBV14	TRBJ2-2	TGTGCCAGCAGCCAAGTGATAGGCGGGGAGCTGTTTTTT	CASSQVIGGELFF
NA	few	TRBV7-9	TRBJ1-2	TGTGCCAGCAGCCCGCCCCTCTGGGGCGACTATGGCTACACCTTC	CASSPPLWGDYGYTF
TRBD2	NA	TRBV11-2	TRBJ2-4	TGTGCCAGCAGCTTAGGGACTAGCGCCCGGCCAAACATTCAGTACTTC	CASSLGTSARPNIQYF
TRBD1	NA	TRBV6-4	TRBJ2-1	TGTGCCAGCAGTGACTCCGGACAGGGGGGGAATGAGCAGTTCTTC	CASSDSGQGGNEQFF
NA	NA	TRBV7-9	TRBJ1-5	TGTGCCAGCAGCCCGACGGGGGGTTATCAGCCCCAGCATTTT	CASSPTGGYQPQHF
NA	NA	TRBV6-5	TRBJ1-2	TGTGCCAGCAGTTACGGGACTGCGTACCAAGCTAACTATGGCTACACCTTC	CASSYGTAYQANYGYTF
NA	NA	TRBV5-1	TRBJ2-1	TGCGCCAGCAGCCCCCCCCCACGGTGGGGAACGAGTGAGAGCTCCTACAATGAGCAGTTCTTC	CASSPPPRWGTSESSYNEQFF